This section outlines one T cell receptor beta chain sequence together with its context. Antigen unknown. This sample was included in a study of cytomegalovirus exposure and HLA in healthy donors. Regarding the study as a whole: Productive rates of about 87% or about 30% were seen for most TCR beta V segments in an earlier analysis. Sequencing artifact likely explains a cluster of highly shared sequence variants.

It was with 60 Vbeta and 13 Jbeta primers that the PCR ran. In the original analysis: Later, an analysis found about 80 million unique TCR beta chains, and approximately 10 million of these were shared. Here immunoSEQ multiplex PCR was the method, and the copy in TCRdb shows in-frame clones only, minus some. That table furnishes V, J and clone size, whereas the DNA furnished D and trimming. The sample has some 31,000 clones. The CDR3 runs to 14 residues. With V trimmed by 1 base and J by 5 bases, 7 bases remained unmatched. Germline V gene lookup returns CDR1 GTSNPN and CDR2 SVGIG (reference sequence).

The source of this sequence is a woman in her forties in good health and CMV-seropositive. The sample was PBMCs. This chain connects TRBV30 to TRBJ2-5; 7 bases map to TRBD2. The chain's CDR3 is CAWSGGGSTETQYF. CDR3 sequence (DNA): TGTGCCTGGAGTGGGGGAGGGTCTACCGAGACCCAGTACTTC.